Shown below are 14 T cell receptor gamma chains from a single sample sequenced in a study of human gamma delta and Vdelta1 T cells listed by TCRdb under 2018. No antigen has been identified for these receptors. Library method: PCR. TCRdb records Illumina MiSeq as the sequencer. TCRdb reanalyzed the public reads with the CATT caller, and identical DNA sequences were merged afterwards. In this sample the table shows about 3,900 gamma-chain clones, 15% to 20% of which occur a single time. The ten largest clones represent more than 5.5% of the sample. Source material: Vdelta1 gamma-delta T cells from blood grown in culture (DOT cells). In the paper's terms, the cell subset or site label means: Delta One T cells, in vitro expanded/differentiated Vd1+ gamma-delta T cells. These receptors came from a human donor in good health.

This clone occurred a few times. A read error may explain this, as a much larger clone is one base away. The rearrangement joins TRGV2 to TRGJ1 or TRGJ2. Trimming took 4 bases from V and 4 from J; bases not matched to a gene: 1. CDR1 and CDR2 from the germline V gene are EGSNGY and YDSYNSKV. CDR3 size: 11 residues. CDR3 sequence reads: CATWEYYKKLF. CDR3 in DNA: TGTGCCACCTGGGAGTATTATAAGAAACTCTTT.

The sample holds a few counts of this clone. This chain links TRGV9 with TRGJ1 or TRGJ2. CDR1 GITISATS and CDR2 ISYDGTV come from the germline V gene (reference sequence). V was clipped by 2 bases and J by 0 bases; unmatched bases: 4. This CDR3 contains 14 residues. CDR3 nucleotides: TGTGCCTTGTGGGAGGCCACGAATTATTATAAGAAACTCTTT. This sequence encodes CALWEATNYYKKLF.

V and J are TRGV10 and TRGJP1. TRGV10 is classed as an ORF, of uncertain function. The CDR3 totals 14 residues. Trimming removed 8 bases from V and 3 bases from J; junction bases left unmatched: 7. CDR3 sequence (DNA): TGTGCTGCGTGGACTCAGGCCACTGGTTGGTTCAAGATATTT. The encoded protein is CAAWTQATGWFKIF.

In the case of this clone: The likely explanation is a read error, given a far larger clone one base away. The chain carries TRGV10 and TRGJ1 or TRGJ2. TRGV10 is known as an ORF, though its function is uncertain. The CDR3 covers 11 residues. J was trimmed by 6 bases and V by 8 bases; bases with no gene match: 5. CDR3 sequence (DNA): TGTGCTGCGTGGGATTCTTATAAGAAACTCTTT. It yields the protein CAAWDSYKKLF.

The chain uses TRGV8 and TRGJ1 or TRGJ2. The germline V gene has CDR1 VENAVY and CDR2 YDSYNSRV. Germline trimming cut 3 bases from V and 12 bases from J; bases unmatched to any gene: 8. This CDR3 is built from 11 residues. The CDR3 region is CATWDRRWKLF. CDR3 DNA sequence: TGTGCCACCTGGGATCGTCGATGGAAACTCTTT.

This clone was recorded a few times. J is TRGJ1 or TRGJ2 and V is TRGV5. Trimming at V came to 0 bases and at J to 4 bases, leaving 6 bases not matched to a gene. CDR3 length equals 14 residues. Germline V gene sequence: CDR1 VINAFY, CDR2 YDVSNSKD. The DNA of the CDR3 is TGTGCCACCTGGGACAGGCCATCATATTATAAGAAACTCTTT. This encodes CATWDRPSYYKKLF.

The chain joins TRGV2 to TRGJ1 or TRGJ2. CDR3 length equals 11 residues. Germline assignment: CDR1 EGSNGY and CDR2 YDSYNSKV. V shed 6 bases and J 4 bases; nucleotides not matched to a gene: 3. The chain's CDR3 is CATWSYYKKLF. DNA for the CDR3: TGTGCCACCTGGTCCTATTATAAGAAACTCTTT.

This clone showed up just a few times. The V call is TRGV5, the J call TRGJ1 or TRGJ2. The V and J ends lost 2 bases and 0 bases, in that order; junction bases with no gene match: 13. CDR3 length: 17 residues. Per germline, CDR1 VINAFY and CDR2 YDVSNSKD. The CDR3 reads CATWDNPAAQNYYKKLF. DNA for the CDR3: TGTGCCACCTGGGACAACCCCGCCGCACAGAATTATTATAAGAAACTCTTT.

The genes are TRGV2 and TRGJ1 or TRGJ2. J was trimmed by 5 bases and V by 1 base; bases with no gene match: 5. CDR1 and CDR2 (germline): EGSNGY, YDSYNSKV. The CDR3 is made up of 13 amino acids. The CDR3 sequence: CATWDGTHYKKLF. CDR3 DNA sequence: TGTGCCACCTGGGACGGCACTCATTATAAGAAACTCTTT.

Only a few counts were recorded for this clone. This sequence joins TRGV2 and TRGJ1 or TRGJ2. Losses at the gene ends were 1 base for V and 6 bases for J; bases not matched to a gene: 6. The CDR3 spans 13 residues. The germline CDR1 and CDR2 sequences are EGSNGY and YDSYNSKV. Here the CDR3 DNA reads TGTGCCACCTGGGACGGTTTCTCTTATAAGAAACTCTTT. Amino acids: CATWDGFSYKKLF.

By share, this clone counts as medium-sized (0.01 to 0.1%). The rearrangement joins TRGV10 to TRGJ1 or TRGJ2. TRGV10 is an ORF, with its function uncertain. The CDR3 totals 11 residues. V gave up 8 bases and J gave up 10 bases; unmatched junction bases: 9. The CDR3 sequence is CAAWDSAKKLF. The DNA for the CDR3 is TGTGCTGCGTGGGATTCGGCAAAGAAACTCTTT.

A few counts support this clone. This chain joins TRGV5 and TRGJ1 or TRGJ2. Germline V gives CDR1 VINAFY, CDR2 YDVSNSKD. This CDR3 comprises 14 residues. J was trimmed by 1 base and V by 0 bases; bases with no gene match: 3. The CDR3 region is CATWDRPNYYKKLF. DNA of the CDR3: TGTGCCACCTGGGACAGGCCTAATTATTATAAGAAACTCTTT.

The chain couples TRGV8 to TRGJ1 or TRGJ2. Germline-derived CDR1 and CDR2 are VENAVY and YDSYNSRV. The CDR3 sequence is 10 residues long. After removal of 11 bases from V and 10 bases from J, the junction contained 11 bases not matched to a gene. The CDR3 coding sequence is TGTGCCATCGATAACCGAAAGAAACTCTTT. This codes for CAIDNRKKLF.

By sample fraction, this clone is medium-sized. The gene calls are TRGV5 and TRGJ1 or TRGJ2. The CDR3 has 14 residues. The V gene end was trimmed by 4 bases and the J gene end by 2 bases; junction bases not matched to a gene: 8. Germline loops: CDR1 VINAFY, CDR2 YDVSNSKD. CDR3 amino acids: CATWDPRDYYKKLF. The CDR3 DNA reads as TGTGCCACCTGGGATCCTAGGGATTATTATAAGAAACTCTTT.